A selection of T cell receptor beta chains follows, all from one sample in a study of blood T cell repertoires in COVID-19. Profiled with immunoSEQ multiplex PCR; TCRdb holds only in-frame clones, not every one. The data hold more than 300,000 clones, with over 90% observed a single time. The source material was PBMCs or T cells enriched from blood (not recorded which). Receptor source: a woman in her 30s who had been exposed to COVID-19. CDR3s include the opening cysteine and the closing phenylalanine or tryptophan. Each record gives: J gene, clone size, V gene, D gene, CDR3 DNA, CDR3 protein. D genes are given only for firm matches. Some rows have no size entry. The others give once, few or many, or a class for an expanded clone.

TRBJ2-1 - TRBV9 TRBD2 TGTGCCAGCAGCGCTGGGGGGGGACCCGGAGGTGAGCAGTTCTTC CASSAGGGPGGEQFF
TRBJ2-3 once TRBV3-1/TRBV3-2 TRBD2 TGTGCCAGCAGGGGCGGGGGGATCGATACGCAGTATTTT CASRGGGIDTQYF
TRBJ1-4 - TRBV6-5 - TGTGCCAGCAGTTACTCAGCTTGGCAGGGGAATGAAAAACTGTTTTTT CASSYSAWQGNEKLFF
TRBJ2-2 - TRBV5-1 - TGCGCCAGCAGCTTGGACATCACCGGGGAGCTGTTTTTT CASSLDITGELFF
TRBJ1-1 - TRBV7-9 - TGTGCCAGCAGCTCCCTGGGCCGGGATCCTGAAGCTTTCTTT CASSSLGRDPEAFF
TRBJ1-2 - TRBV18 - TGTGCCAGCTCACCACCGGGGGCGCCGGACTATGGCTACACCTTC CASSPPGAPDYGYTF
TRBJ2-7 once TRBV6-2/TRBV6-3 - TGTGCCAGCAGTGTTCAGGTAACCTACGAGCAGTACTTC CASSVQVTYEQYF
TRBJ1-2 - TRBV12-3/TRBV12-4 - TGTGCCAGCACTCGTAGCACACACTATGGCTACACCTTC CASTRSTHYGYTF
TRBJ2-5 - TRBV11-2 - TGTGCCAGCAGCCTGGACTCGGCAGGGACCCAGTACTTC CASSLDSAGTQYF
TRBJ1-3 - TRBV5-1 - TGCGCCAGCAGCTTGACCCGGGGAGCTGGAAACACCATATATTTT CASSLTRGAGNTIYF
TRBJ1-1 once TRBV27 - TGTGCCAGCAGTCTGACAGGTATTGGCACTGAAGCTTTCTTT CASSLTGIGTEAFF
TRBJ2-2 many TRBV5-6 - TGTGCCAGCAGCTATCAGGGTCCCGGGGAGCTGTTTTTT CASSYQGPGELFF
TRBJ1-5 - TRBV7-8 - TGTGCCAGCAGCTTACGGGTTAGCAATCAGCCCCAGCATTTT CASSLRVSNQPQHF
TRBJ2-7 - TRBV5-1 - TGCGCCAGCAACCCGGGACTGACTCGAGGGGAGCAGTACTTC CASNPGLTRGEQYF
TRBJ2-5 few TRBV5-6 TRBD2 TGTGCCAGCAGCTTGGCTCGCACCGGGGGGACGGAGACCCAGTACTTC CASSLARTGGTETQYF
TRBJ1-2 - TRBV7-2 - TGTGCCAGCAGCGAAACAGGGTACTATGGCTACACCTTC CASSETGYYGYTF
TRBJ1-5 - TRBV19 - TGTGCCAGTCAGGCCCGAATCGGATATAGCAATCAGCCCCAGCATTTT CASQARIGYSNQPQHF
TRBJ1-5 - TRBV10-3 - TGTGCCATCAGTGATGGAACATTCGAGCGCCAGCATTTT CAISDGTFERQHF
TRBJ1-2 - TRBV29-1 - TGCAGCGTCGAAAGGGACGGACTAGGAAACTATGGCTACACCTTC CSVERDGLGNYGYTF
TRBJ1-1 - TRBV5-6 - TGTGCCAGCATCGAGACAGGAACCAACACTGAAGCTTTCTTT CASIETGTNTEAFF
TRBJ2-1 - TRBV11-1 TRBD2 TGTGCCAGCAGCTTTGGGATGACTAGCGGGGTGAATGAGCAGTTCTTC CASSFGMTSGVNEQFF
TRBJ1-2 once TRBV18 TRBD1 TGTGCCAGCTCACTGACAGACAGGGACTATGGCTACACCTTC CASSLTDRDYGYTF
TRBJ1-1 - TRBV19 - TGTGCCAGTATCGAGCGGGGACTCATGAACACTGAAGCTTTCTTT CASIERGLMNTEAFF
TRBJ1-6 - TRBV12-5 - TGTGCTAGTGGTTCCTCACTGACACACGGGGAATATAATTCACCCCTCCACTTT CASGSSLTHGEYNSPLHF
TRBJ1-1 - TRBV6-5 - TGTGCCAGCAGTTACTCGGAGGGTGTGAACACTGAAGCTTTCTTT CASSYSEGVNTEAFF
TRBJ1-1 - TRBV14 - TGTGCCAGCAGCCACGTTGCGGGCCGGTGGGGGGGGAACACTGAAGCTTTCTTT CASSHVAGRWGGNTEAFF
TRBJ2-7 - TRBV19 - TGTGCCAGTAGTGAAGGGGGTTGGTCCTACGAGCAGTACTTC CASSEGGWSYEQYF
TRBJ1-2 once TRBV4-1 TRBD1 TGCGCCAGCAGCCAAGAGGGGACAGGGTTTCATGGCTACACCTTC CASSQEGTGFHGYTF
TRBJ2-7 few TRBV5-4 TRBD2 TGTGCCAGCAGCTTGCGTGGGGGACTAGCGGGGGGCGAAGAGCAGTACTTC CASSLRGGLAGGEEQYF
TRBJ1-6 - TRBV7-9 - TGTGCCAGCAGCTTAGCCTCGGATAATTCACCCCTCCACTTT CASSLASDNSPLHF
TRBJ2-2 - TRBV6-5 - TGTGCCAGCAGTTACCGGGGAAACACCGGGGAGCTGTTTTTT CASSYRGNTGELFF
TRBJ1-1 - TRBV5-1 TRBD1 TGCGCCAGCAGCTTGGGACCGGACAGGGGCACTGAAGCTTTCTTT CASSLGPDRGTEAFF
TRBJ1-4 - TRBV6-5 TRBD1 TGTGCCAGCAGTTACTCGGGACAGGGTGGCGAAAAACTGTTTTTT CASSYSGQGGEKLFF
TRBJ2-5 - TRBV2 - TGTGCCAGCAGGCCAGGGGTGGGGGAGACCCAGTACTTC CASRPGVGETQYF
TRBJ2-5 - TRBV19 TRBD2 TGTGCCAGTAGTCTAAGCGGGGGGCGGCAAGAGACCCAGTACTTC CASSLSGGRQETQYF
TRBJ2-5 - TRBV9 - TGTGCCAGCAGCGTATTTAGCGGTGACAAGACCCAGTACTTC CASSVFSGDKTQYF
TRBJ1-1 - TRBV29-1 TRBD1 TGCAGCGTTCGAGGGGGCGTAAGCACTGAAGCTTTCTTT CSVRGGVSTEAFF
TRBJ2-1 - TRBV29-1 - TGCAGCGTTGGTCGCGTCTACAATGAGCAGTTCTTC CSVGRVYNEQFF
TRBJ2-3 - TRBV11-3 TRBD2 TGTGCCAGCAGCTCGACCTTAGCGGGGGGTACAGATACGCAGTATTTT CASSSTLAGGTDTQYF
TRBJ1-1 - TRBV9 TRBD1 TGTGCCAGCAGCGTAGGGGACAGGGGTGCTGAAGCTTTCTTT CASSVGDRGAEAFF
TRBJ2-5 - TRBV4-3 TRBD1 TGCGCCAGCAGCCAAGAGACAGGGGGGTTCCAAGAGACCCAGTACTTC CASSQETGGFQETQYF
TRBJ1-1 - TRBV10-3 - TGTGCCATCAGCGCTGGGGGGGGCGAGAACACTGAAGCTTTCTTT CAISAGGGENTEAFF
TRBJ2-7 - TRBV11-3 - TGTGCCAGCAGCGGTTACGAGTCCTACGAGCAGTACTTC CASSGYESYEQYF